The present TCR beta chain was sequenced within a study of monozygotic twins with inflammatory bowel disease. Germline V CDR1 and CDR2: SEHNR, FQNEAQ (reference sequence). This CDR3 comprises 15 residues. TCRdb reprocessed the 5' RACE reads; each CDR3 protein has one entry and no DNA is given. Recorded for this sample: some 170,000 distinct CDR3 sequences. The clonotype originates from a human donor with ulcerative colitis or Crohn's disease, or a healthy co-twin of an affected twin (not recorded which). The specimen sequenced was blood. The chain employs TRBV7-9 and TRBJ1-1; there is no DNA to check the TCRdb D call of TRBD1. The CDR3: CASSHEGQGLPEAFF.